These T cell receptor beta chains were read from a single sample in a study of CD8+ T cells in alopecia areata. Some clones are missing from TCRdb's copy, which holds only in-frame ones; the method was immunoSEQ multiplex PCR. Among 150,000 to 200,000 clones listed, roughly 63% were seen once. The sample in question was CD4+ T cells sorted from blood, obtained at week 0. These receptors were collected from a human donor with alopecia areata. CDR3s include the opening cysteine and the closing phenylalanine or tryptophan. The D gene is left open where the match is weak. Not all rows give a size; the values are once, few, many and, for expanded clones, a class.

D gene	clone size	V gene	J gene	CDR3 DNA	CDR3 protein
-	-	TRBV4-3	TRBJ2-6	TGCGCCAGCAGCCAAGACGTAACTGGGGCCAACGTCCTGACTTTC	CASSQDVTGANVLTF
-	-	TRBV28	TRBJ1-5	TGTGCCAGCAGCTCAGGCGGTCAGCCCCAGCATTTT	CASSSGGQPQHF
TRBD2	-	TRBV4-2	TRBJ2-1	TGTGCCAGCAGCCAGGGACTAGCGGACGACAATGAGCAGTTCTTC	CASSQGLADDNEQFF
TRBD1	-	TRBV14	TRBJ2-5	TGTGCCAGCAGCCAAGTGGGACAGGAAGAGACCCAGTACTTC	CASSQVGQEETQYF
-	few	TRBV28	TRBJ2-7	TGTGCCAGCAGTTCCCCCTACGAGCAGTACTTC	CASSSPYEQYF
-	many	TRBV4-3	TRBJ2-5	TGCGCCAGCAGCCAAGGGGCAGGGCAAGGGACCCAGTACTTC	CASSQGAGQGTQYF
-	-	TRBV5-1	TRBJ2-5	TGCGCCAGCAGCTTGGGGGGCAAAGAGACCCAGTACTTC	CASSLGGKETQYF
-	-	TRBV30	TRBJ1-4	TGTGCCTGGATTGAAGGCGGTGGACAGCGTATTTACTTT	CAWIEGGGQRIYF
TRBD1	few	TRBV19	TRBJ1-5	TGTGCCAGTAGTGGACAGGATTATCAGCCCCAGCATTTT	CASSGQDYQPQHF
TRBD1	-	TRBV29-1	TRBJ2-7	TGCAGCGCTGGGACAGAGAACCCCTACGAGCAGTACTTC	CSAGTENPYEQYF
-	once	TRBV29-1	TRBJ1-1	TGCAGCGTTCAGACATGGGACACTGAAGCTTTCTTT	CSVQTWDTEAFF
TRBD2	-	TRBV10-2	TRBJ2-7	TGCGCCAGCAGTTATAGCGGGGGAACCTACGAGCAGTACTTC	CASSYSGGTYEQYF
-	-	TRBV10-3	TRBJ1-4	TGTGCCATCAGTTACCTGGGGTTGGGTGAAAAACTGTTTTTT	CAISYLGLGEKLFF
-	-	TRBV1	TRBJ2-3	TGCACCAGCAGCCAACACCTAGCGGGGCGGAAGTATTTT	CTSSQHLAGRKYF
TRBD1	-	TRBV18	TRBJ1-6	TGTGCCAGCTCACCTCCGGGACAGGGGGCGAATTCACCCCTCCACTTT	CASSPPGQGANSPLHF
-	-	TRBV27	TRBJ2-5	TGTGCCAGCAGTACTACAGGGGGGGTAGAGACCCAGTACTTC	CASSTTGGVETQYF
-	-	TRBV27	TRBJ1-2	TGTGCCAGCAGTCCTGAACCCTACTATGGCTACACCTTC	CASSPEPYYGYTF
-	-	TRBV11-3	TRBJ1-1	TGTGCCAGCAGCTTAGGGGTATCTCCGAACACTGAAGCTTTCTTT	CASSLGVSPNTEAFF
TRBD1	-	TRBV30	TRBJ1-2	TGTGCCTGGAGCGAGCGGGACAGCTCCTATGGCTACACCTTC	CAWSERDSSYGYTF